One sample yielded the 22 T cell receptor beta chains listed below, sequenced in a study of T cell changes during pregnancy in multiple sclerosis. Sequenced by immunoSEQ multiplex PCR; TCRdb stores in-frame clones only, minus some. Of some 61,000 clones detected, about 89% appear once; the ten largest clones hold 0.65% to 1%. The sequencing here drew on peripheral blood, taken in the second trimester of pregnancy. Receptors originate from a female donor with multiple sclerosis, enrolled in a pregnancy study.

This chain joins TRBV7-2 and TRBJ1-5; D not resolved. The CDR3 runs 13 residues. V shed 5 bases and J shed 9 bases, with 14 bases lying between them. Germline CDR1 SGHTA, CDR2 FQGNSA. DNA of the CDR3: TGTGCCAGCAGCCCCTCCCCGGAGAGGCCCCAGCATTTT. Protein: CASSPSPERPQHF.

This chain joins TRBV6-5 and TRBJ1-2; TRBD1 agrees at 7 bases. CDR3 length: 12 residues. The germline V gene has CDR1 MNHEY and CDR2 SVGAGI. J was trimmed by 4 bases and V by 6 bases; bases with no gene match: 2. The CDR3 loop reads CASRGTAYGYTF. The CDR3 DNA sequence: TGTGCCAGCAGGGGGACAGCCTATGGCTACACCTTC.

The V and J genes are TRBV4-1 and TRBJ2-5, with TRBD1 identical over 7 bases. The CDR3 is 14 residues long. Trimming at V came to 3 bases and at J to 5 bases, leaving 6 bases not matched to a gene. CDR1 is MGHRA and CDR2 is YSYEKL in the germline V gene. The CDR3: CASSQQGDAETQYF. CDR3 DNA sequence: TGCGCCAGCAGCCAGCAGGGGGATGCGGAGACCCAGTACTTC.

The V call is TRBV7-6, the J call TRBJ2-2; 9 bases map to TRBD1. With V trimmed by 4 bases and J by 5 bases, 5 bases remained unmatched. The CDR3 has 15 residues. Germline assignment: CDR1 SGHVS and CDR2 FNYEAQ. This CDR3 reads CASSSDRGKTGELFF. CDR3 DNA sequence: TGTGCCAGCAGCTCCGACAGGGGGAAGACCGGGGAGCTGTTTTTT.

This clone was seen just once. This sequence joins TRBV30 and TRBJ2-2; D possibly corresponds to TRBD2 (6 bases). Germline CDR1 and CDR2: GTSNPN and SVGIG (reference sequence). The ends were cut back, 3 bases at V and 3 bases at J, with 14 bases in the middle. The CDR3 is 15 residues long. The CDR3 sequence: CAWSGSRDYTGELFF. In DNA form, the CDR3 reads TGTGCCTGGAGCGGCAGCAGGGACTACACCGGGGAGCTGTTTTTT.

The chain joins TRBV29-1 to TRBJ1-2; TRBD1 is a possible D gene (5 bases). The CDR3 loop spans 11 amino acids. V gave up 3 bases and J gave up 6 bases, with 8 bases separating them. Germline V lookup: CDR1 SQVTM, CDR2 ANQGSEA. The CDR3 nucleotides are TGCAGCGTTGAGGGGGGGAATGGCTACACCTTC. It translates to CSVEGGNGYTF.

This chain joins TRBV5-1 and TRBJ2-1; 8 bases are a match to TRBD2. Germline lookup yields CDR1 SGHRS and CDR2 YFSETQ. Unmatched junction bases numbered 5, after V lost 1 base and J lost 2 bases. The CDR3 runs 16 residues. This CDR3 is CASSLPGGGPYNEQFF. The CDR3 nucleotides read TGCGCCAGCAGCTTGCCCGGGGGGGGGCCCTACAATGAGCAGTTCTTC.

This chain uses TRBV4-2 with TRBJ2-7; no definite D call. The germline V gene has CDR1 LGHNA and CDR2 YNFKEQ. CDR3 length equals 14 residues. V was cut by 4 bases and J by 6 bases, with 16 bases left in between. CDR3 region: CASSPRPNKAEQYF. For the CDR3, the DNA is TGTGCCAGCAGCCCGCGTCCCAATAAAGCCGAGCAGTACTTC.

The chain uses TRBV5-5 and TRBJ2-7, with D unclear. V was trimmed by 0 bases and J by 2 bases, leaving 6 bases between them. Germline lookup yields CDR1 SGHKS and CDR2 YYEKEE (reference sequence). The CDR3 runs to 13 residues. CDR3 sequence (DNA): TGTGCCAGCAGCTTGGTGTCAGCCTACGAGCAGTACTTC. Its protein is CASSLVSAYEQYF.

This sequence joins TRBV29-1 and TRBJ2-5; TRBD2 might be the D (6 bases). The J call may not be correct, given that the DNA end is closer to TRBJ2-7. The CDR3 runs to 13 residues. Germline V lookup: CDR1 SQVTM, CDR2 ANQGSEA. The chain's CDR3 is CSVRGLLFHEQYF. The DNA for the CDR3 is TGCAGCGTGCGGGGACTGCTCTTCCACGAGCAGTACTTC.

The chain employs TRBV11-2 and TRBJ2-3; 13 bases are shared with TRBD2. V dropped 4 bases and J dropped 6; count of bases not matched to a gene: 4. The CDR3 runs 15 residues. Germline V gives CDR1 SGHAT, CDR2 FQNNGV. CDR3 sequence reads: CASSSLAGGPDTQYF. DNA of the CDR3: TGTGCCAGCAGCTCACTAGCGGGGGGGCCGGATACGCAGTATTTT.

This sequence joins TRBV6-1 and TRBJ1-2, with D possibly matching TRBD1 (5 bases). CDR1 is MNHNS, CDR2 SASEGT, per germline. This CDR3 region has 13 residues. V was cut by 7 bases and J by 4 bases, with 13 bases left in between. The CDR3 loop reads CASTLGTIYGYTF. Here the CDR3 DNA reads TGTGCCAGCACTCTAGGGACTATCTATGGCTACACCTTC.

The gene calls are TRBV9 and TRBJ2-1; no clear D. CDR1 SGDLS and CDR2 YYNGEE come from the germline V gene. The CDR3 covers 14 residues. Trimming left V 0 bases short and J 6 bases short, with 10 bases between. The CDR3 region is CASSVVVGSNEQFF. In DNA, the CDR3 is TGTGCCAGCAGCGTAGTAGTGGGCAGCAATGAGCAGTTCTTC.

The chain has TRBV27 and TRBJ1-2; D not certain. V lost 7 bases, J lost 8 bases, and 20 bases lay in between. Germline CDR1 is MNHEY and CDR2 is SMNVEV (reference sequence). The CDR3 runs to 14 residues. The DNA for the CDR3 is TGTGCCAGCAAAGTAGCGGGCACGGAAGGAGGCTACACCTTC. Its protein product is CASKVAGTEGGYTF.

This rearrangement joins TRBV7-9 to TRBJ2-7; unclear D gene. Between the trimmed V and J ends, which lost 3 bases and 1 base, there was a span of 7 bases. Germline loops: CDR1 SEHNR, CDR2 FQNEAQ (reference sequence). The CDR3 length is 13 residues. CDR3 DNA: TGTGCCAGCAGCTTCTTCGGGTCCTACGAGCAGTACTTC. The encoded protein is CASSFFGSYEQYF.

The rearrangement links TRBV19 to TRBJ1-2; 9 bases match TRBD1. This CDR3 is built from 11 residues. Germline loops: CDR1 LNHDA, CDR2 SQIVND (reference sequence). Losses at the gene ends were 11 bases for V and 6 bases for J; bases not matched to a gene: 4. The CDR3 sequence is CAGQGSNGYTF. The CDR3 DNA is TGTGCCGGACAGGGGTCCAATGGCTACACCTTC.

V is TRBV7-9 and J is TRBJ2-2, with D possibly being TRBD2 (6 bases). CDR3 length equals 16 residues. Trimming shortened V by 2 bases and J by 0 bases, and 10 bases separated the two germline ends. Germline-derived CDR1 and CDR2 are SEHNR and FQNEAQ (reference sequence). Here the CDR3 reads CASSLRGGANTGELFF. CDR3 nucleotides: TGTGCCAGCAGCTTAAGGGGCGGGGCGAACACCGGGGAGCTGTTTTTT.

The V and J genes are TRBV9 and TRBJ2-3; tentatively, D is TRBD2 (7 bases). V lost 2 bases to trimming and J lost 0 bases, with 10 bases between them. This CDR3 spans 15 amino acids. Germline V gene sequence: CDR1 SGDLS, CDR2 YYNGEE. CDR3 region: CASSVGGASTDTQYF. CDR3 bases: TGTGCCAGCAGCGTTGGGGGGGCTAGCACAGATACGCAGTATTTT.

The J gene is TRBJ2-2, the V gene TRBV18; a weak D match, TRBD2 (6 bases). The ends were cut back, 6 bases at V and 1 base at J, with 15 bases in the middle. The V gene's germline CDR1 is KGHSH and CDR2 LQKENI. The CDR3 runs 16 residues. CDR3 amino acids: CASSPIHGGNTGELFF. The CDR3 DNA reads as TGTGCCAGCTCGCCGATACACGGGGGGAACACCGGGGAGCTGTTTTTT.

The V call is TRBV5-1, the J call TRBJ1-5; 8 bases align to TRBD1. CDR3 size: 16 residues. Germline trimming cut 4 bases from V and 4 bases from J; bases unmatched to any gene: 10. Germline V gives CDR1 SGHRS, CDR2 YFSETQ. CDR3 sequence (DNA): TGCGCCAGCAGCCCCGACCAGGGGGCGGGTAATCAGCCCCAGCATTTT. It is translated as CASSPDQGAGNQPQHF.

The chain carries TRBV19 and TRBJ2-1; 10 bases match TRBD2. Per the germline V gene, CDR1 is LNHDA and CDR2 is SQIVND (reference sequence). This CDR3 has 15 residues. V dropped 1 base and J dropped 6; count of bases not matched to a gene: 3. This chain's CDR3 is CASSIASGGGNEQFF. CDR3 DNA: TGTGCCAGTAGTATAGCCAGCGGGGGGGGCAATGAGCAGTTCTTC.

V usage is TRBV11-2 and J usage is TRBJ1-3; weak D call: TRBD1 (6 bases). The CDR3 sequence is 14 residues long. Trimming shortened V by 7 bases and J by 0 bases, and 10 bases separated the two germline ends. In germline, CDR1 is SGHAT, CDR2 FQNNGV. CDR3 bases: TGTGCCAGCAATCAGGGGAGCTCTGGAAACACCATATATTTT. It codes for CASNQGSSGNTIYF.